The rows below give T cell receptor beta chains drawn from one sample of a study of CD8 T cells in Susac syndrome. One entry per CDR3 protein results from TCRdb running MiXCR on the immunoSEQ multiplex PCR reads. The profile shows 92,000 or so distinct CDR3 sequences, 95% to 97% of them singletons. The sequencing sample was made of CD8+ T cells from PBMCs. Receptors originate from a human donor with Susac syndrome. Both conserved end residues are part of each CDR3.

TRBJ2-3 TRBV3-1 CASSQAFKDTQYF
TRBJ2-7 TRBV12-3/TRBV12-4 CASSLGRSSYEQYF
TRBJ2-5 TRBV29-1 CSVATSGGTQETQYF
TRBJ1-3 TRBV9 CASSADYSGNTIYF
TRBJ2-7 TRBV30 CAWSSNRPYEQYF
TRBJ1-1 TRBV3-1 CASSQGTTGAFF
TRBJ1-1 TRBV6-5 CASSYPGSTEAFF
TRBJ1-2 TRBV20-1 CSARDLATGGYTF
TRBJ2-2 TRBV9 CASTPGGGGNTGELFF
TRBJ1-1 TRBV20-1 CSARRMNTEAFF
TRBJ1-2 TRBV29-1 CSVPRAERRGYTF
TRBJ2-1 TRBV29-1 CSVEGGSGTYNEQFF
TRBJ2-7 TRBV4-3 CASSRWTGVSYEQYF
TRBJ1-2 TRBV12-3/TRBV12-4 CASSLLTYGYTF
TRBJ2-5 TRBV9 CASTRGGVPETQYF
TRBJ2-3 TRBV24-1 CATSDAQTSRFTDTQYF
TRBJ2-5 TRBV29-1 CSDKTGEEETQYF
TRBJ2-1 TRBV7-9 CASSREERHEQFF
TRBJ2-1 TRBV7-8 CASSLAESSYNEQFF
TRBJ2-3 TRBV7-9 CASSPTSDTDTQYF
TRBJ1-1 TRBV20-1 CSAKRDSLNTEAFF
TRBJ1-1 TRBV11-2 CASSLKGFEAFF
TRBJ2-3 TRBV6-2/TRBV6-3 CASGKQQGPDTQYF
TRBJ2-3 TRBV20-1 CSASSTVLDTQYF
TRBJ2-7 TRBV5-6 CASSFPAAYEQYF
TRBJ1-2 TRBV11-2 CASSLGGQGRHDYGYTF
TRBJ2-3 TRBV4-2 CASSQEGGGGADTQYF
TRBJ2-1 TRBV12-3/TRBV12-4 CASSFGGTAEQFF
TRBJ1-1 TRBV18 CASSPPGTGYTEAFF
TRBJ2-7 TRBV4-3 CASSQLTGAAQYF
TRBJ2-5 TRBV3-1 CASSHPTGMQETQYF
TRBJ2-6 TRBV20-1 CSARGASGANVLTF
TRBJ1-2 TRBV4-3 CASSPRQGANYGYTF
TRBJ2-3 TRBV18 CASSPQQGATDTQYF
TRBJ1-4 TRBV4-3 CASSQDGGMGKLFF
TRBJ1-2 TRBV3-1 CASSPGIGDYGYTF
TRBJ2-4 TRBV9 CASSGPKNIQYF
TRBJ1-1 TRBV7-9 CASSQGQYTEAFF
TRBJ2-7 TRBV27 CASSLPGVREQYF
TRBJ2-5 TRBV20-1 CSARETGEETQYF
TRBJ1-1 TRBV5-6 CASSLVFYRGRAEAFF
TRBJ2-5 TRBV6-1 CASTLFTGTAFQETQYF
TRBJ2-7 TRBV6-4 CARFFQDYEQYF
TRBJ2-7 TRBV29-1 CSVELGQGYEQYF
TRBJ2-5 TRBV2 CASRAQETQYF
TRBJ1-1 TRBV7-9 CASSPLGENTEAFF
TRBJ1-1 TRBV20-1 CSRGARRAEAFF
TRBJ2-5 TRBV4-2 CASSQARDFQETQYF